The clone carrying this TCR beta chain is a singleton in its sample. This specimen comes from a study of technical replicates of blood from several donors. Sequencing was performed with immunoSEQ multiplex PCR; in TCRdb, only in-frame clones are kept and a portion is missing. The sample contains about 100,000 clones, roughly 95% of which appear only once. In germline, CDR1 is MNHEY, CDR2 SVGAGI. The CDR3 sequence is 13 residues long. V was clipped by 2 bases and J by 3 bases, with 7 bases between them. The J gene is TRBJ1-2, the V gene TRBV6-5, with D possibly matching TRBD1 (5 bases). The sequence was obtained from a human donor in good health. Specimen: T cells isolated from PBMCs. The CDR3 loop is CASSYTGDYGYTF. The CDR3 bases are TGTGCCAGCAGTTACACGGGGGACTATGGCTACACCTTC.